What follows are 13 T cell receptor beta chains derived from one specimen sequenced in a study of tumor-infiltrating lymphocytes in oesophageal squamous cell carcinoma. TCRdb itself ran the PCR reads through MiXCR, one entry per CDR3 protein. Of about 14,000 distinct CDR3 sequences in the sample, 51% were seen once. Sequencing input: blood. These receptors came from a female donor with esophageal squamous cell carcinoma.

The genes are TRBV19 and TRBJ1-5; 8 nucleotides align to TRBD1. V lost 6 bases, J lost 6 bases, and 4 bases stayed unmatched. CDR1 LNHDA and CDR2 SQIVND come from the germline V gene (reference sequence). The CDR3 contains 13 residues. This CDR3 is CASSRTGSQPQHF. The CDR3 DNA reads TGTGCCAGTAGCCGGACAGGGAGTCAGCCCCAGCATTTT.

Sample share makes this clonotype medium-sized. Here the CDR3 DNA reads TGTGCCAGCAGTGTGACTAGCGGGGTATCCAATGAGCAGTTCTTC. It yields the protein CASSVTSGVSNEQFF. The chain carries TRBV6-1 and TRBJ2-1, with 11 nucleotides matching TRBD2. This CDR3 spans 15 amino acids. In germline, CDR1 is MNHNS, CDR2 SASEGT. V lost 4 bases, J lost 6 bases, and 5 bases stayed unmatched.

The chain couples TRBV11-3 to TRBJ2-3; D gene unclear. The germline gives CDR1 SGHNT, CDR2 YENEEA. V lost 2 bases and J 3 bases, leaving 0 bases between the germline ends. This CDR3 region has 11 residues. The DNA for the CDR3 is TGTGCCAGCAGCTTAACAGATACGCAGTATTTT. It yields the protein CASSLTDTQYF.

This clonotype has more than one count but fewer than ten. This chain connects TRBV6-8 to TRBJ1-1, with D unresolved. V was trimmed by 7 bases and J by 1 base, leaving 16 bases between them. The germline CDR1 and CDR2 sequences are MNHGY and SAAAGT. CDR3 length: 15 residues. The CDR3 is CASIDLGTTNTEAFF. Written as DNA, the CDR3 is TGTGCCAGCATAGACTTAGGTACGACGAACACTGAAGCTTTCTTT.

This clonotype was detected a few times. In DNA, the CDR3 is TGTGCCAGCAGCACCCCTAGCGGGAGTAGTTTTGAGCAGTTCTTC. Protein sequence: CASSTPSGSSFEQFF. The chain recombines TRBV7-2 with TRBJ2-1, with 10 bases lining up with TRBD2. With V trimmed by 5 bases and J by 9 bases, 10 bases remained unmatched. This CDR3 contains 15 residues. CDR1 is SGHTA and CDR2 is FQGNSA in the germline V gene.

On this clonotype itself: The missing conserved phenylalanine or tryptophan at the end of this CDR3 makes a read error likely. The chain employs TRBV12-3 or TRBV12-4 and TRBJ2-7; 8 bases map to TRBD1. The J call may be mistaken, given a closer DNA end match to TRBJ2-5. The CDR3 runs to 14 residues. The chain's CDR3 is CASSFQQGEETQYL. In DNA form, the CDR3 reads TGTGCCAGCAGTTTTCAACAGGGGGAAGAGACCCAGTACTTA.

This clonotype was detected ten times or more. This rearrangement joins TRBV12-3 or TRBV12-4 to TRBJ1-5; 9 nucleotides agree with TRBD1. This CDR3 is built from 16 residues. V lost 6 bases and J lost 0; bases outside the gene matches: 6. CDR3 sequence reads: CASRPATGGSNQPQHF. CDR3 sequence (DNA): TGTGCCAGCAGGCCCGCGACAGGGGGTAGCAATCAGCCCCAGCATTTT.

Only a few counts were recorded for this clonotype. The rearrangement uses TRBV7-6 and TRBJ2-7; TRBD2 matches 10 bases. V was clipped by 1 base and J by 4 bases; unmatched bases: 4. The germline gives CDR1 SGHVS, CDR2 FNYEAQ. The CDR3 is made up of 15 amino acids. This chain's CDR3 is CASSLGLAGVYEQYF. The CDR3 DNA follows: TGTGCCAGCAGCTTAGGGCTAGCGGGAGTTTACGAGCAGTACTTC.

This clonotype was recorded a few times. Since no conserved phenylalanine or tryptophan closes the CDR3, a read error is the likely cause. It is unclear where the CDR3 begins or ends on the DNA, so no DNA is shown, and the CDR3 is as TCRdb lists it. The chain uses TRBV7-2 and TRBJ2-3; TRBD1 is the table's D call and was not checked against the DNA. The CDR3 spans 17 amino acids, including both terminal residues. Germline V gene data show CDR1 as SGHTA and CDR2 as FQGNSA. This chain's CDR3 is CASSGGTGVRGTQYFGP.

This clonotype was picked up many times. The rearrangement uses TRBV4-1 and TRBJ2-1; D remains unclear. The germline CDR1 and CDR2 sequences are MGHRA and YSYEKL. CDR3 length equals 12 residues. V was shortened by 0 bases and J by 9 bases, with 6 bases between the two germline ends. CDR3 amino acids: CASSQDLGEQFF. Here the CDR3 DNA reads TGCGCCAGCAGCCAAGATCTCGGTGAGCAGTTCTTC.

V and J are TRBV7-2 and TRBJ2-3; 9 bases align to TRBD2. The length of the CDR3 is 15 residues. Germline trimming cut 2 bases from V and 4 bases from J; bases unmatched to any gene: 4. The germline V gene has CDR1 SGHTA and CDR2 FQGNSA. The CDR3 here is CASSLRAGGSDTQYF. CDR3 nucleotides: TGTGCCAGCAGCTTACGAGCGGGGGGTTCAGATACGCAGTATTTT.

The chain carries TRBV7-2 and TRBJ2-3; possibly TRBD2 for D (5 bases). The germline gives CDR1 SGHTA, CDR2 FQGNSA. CDR3 size: 14 residues. Trimming removed 5 bases at V and 9 bases at J, with 18 bases between. The CDR3 bases are TGTGCCAGCAGCCCCCAGTCCTCCCAGCGGACGCAGTATTTT. Protein: CASSPQSSQRTQYF.

The J gene is TRBJ2-4, the V gene TRBV6-8; perhaps D is TRBD1 or TRBD2 (6 bases each). The J call may be in error: the DNA end matches TRBJ2-7 better. Per the germline V gene, CDR1 is MNHGY and CDR2 is SAAAGT. This CDR3 is built from 17 residues. The CDR3 DNA reads TGTGCCAGCAACAAGGGGGGCGGGTTGATCTCCTCCTACGAGCAGTACTTC. Translating gives CASNKGGGLISSYEQYF.